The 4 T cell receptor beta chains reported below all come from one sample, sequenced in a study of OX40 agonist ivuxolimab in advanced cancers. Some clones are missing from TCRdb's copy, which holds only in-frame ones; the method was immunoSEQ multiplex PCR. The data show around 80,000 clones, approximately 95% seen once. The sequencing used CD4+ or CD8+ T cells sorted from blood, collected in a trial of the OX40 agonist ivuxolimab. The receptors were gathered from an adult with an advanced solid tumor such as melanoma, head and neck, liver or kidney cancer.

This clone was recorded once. CDR3 DNA: TGCGCCAGCAGCTTGGTAGGGGAGAACACTGAAGCTTTCTTT. This sequence encodes CASSLVGENTEAFF. The rearrangement uses TRBV5-1 and TRBJ1-1, with a tentative D call TRBD1 (5 bases). The CDR3 consists of 14 residues. V lost 0 bases and J lost 1, with 7 bases in between. Germline values: CDR1 SGHRS, CDR2 YFSETQ.

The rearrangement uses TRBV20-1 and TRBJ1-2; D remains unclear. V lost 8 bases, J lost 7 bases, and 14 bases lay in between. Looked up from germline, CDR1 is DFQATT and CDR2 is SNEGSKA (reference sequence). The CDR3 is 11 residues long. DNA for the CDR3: TGCAGTCCCAGCTACCCGGCTGGCTACACCTTC. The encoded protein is CSPSYPAGYTF.

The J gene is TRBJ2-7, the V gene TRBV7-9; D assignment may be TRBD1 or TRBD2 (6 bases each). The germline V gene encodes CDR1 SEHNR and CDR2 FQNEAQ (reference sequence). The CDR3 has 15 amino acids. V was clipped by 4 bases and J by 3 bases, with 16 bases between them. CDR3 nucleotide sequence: TGTGCCAGCAGCTCCGGGGGCTGGGGAAGCTACGAGCAGTACTTC. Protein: CASSSGGWGSYEQYF.

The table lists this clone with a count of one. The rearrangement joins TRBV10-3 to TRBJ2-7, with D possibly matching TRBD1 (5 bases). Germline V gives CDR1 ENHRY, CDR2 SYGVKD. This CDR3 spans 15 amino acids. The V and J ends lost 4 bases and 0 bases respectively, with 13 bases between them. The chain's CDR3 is CAISGEGVPSYEQYF. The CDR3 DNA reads TGTGCCATCAGTGGTGAAGGGGTCCCCTCCTACGAGCAGTACTTC.